Listed here is a single T cell receptor (beta chain). The target antigen is unknown. TCRdb's copy holds only in-frame clones and misses some; the assay was immunoSEQ multiplex PCR. The sample holds under 75,000 clones, approximately 96% seen once. The sample originates from a study of cytomegalovirus exposure and HLA in healthy donors. Study-level background: A later analysis reported the 90 to 150 validation repertoires used the same platform as the approximately 660 first-cohort repertoires.

The germline CDR1 and CDR2 sequences are SGDLS and YYNGEE. Trimming left V 0 bases short and J 5 bases short, with 8 bases between. This CDR3 has 14 residues. Study results and limitations: First-cohort TCR clusters tended to co-occur in the roughly 130 validation repertoires, a later analysis found. Cytomegalovirus association was listed for under 200 TCR beta chains.

The receptor comes from a woman in her late teens or twenties in good health and CMV-seropositive. The V and J genes are TRBV9 and TRBJ1-4, with D tentatively TRBD1 (6 bases). What was sequenced was PBMCs. CDR3 protein: CASSVGGLNEKLFF. The CDR3 region has the DNA TGTGCCAGCAGCGTAGGGGGGCTAAATGAAAAACTGTTTTTT.